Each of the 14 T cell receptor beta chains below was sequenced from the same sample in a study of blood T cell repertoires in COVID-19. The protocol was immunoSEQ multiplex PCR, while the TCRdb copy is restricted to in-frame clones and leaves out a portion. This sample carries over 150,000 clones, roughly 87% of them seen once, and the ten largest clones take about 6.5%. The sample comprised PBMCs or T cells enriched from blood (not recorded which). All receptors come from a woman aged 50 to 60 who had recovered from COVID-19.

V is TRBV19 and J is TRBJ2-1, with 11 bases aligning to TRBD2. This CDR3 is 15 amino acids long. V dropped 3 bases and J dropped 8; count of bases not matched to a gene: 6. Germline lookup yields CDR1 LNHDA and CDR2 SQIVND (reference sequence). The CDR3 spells CASSIPTSGTYEQFF. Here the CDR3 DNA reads TGTGCCAGTAGTATTCCGACTAGCGGGACGTATGAGCAGTTCTTC.

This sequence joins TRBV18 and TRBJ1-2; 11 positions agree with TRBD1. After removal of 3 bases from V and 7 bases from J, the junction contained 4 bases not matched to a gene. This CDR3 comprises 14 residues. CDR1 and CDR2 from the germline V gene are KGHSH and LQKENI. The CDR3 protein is CASSPGQGAGGYTF. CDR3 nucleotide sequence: TGTGCCAGCTCACCCGGACAGGGGGCAGGTGGCTACACCTTC.

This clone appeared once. The CDR3 sequence: CASSQSGTPSTDTQYF. The DNA for the CDR3 is TGTGCCAGCAGTCAGTCCGGGACACCAAGCACAGATACGCAGTATTTT. The chain combines TRBV28 with TRBJ2-3, with D possibly being TRBD1 (6 bases). V lost 5 bases, J lost 0 bases, and 15 bases lay in between. From germline, CDR1 is MDHEN and CDR2 SYDVKM. This CDR3 comprises 16 residues. The full variable domain, with the rest looked up from reference TRBV28 and TRBJ2-3, is DVKVTQSSRYLVKRTGEKVFLECVQDMDHENMFWYRQDPGLGLRLIYFSYDVKMKEKGDIPEGYSVSREKKERFSLILESASTNQTSMYLCASSQSGTPSTDTQYFGPGTRLTVL.

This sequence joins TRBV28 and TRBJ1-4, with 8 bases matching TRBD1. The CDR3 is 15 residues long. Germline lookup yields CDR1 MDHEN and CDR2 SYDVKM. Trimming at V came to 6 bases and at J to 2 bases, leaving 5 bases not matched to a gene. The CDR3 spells CASSLTGVTNEKLFF. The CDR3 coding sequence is TGTGCCAGCAGCTTGACAGGGGTGACTAATGAAAAACTGTTTTTT.

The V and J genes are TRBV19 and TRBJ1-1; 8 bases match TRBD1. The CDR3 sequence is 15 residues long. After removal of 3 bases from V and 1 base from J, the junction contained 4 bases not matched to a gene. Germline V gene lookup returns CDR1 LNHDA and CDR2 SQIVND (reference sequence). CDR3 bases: TGTGCCAGTAGTATTCAGGGGGCGAAGAACACTGAAGCTTTCTTT. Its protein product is CASSIQGAKNTEAFF.

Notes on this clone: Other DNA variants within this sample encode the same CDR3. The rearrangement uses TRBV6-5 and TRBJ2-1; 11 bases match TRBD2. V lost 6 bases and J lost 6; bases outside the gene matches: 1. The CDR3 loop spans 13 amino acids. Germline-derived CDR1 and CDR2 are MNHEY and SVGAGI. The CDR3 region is CASRLAGGNEQFF. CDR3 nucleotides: TGTGCCAGCAGGCTAGCGGGGGGCAATGAGCAGTTCTTC.

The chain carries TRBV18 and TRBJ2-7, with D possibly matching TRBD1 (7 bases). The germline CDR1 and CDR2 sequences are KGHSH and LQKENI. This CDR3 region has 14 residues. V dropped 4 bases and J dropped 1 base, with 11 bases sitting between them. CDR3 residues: CASSRGDSSYEQYF. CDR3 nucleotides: TGTGCCAGCTCACGGGGGGACAGTTCCTACGAGCAGTACTTC.

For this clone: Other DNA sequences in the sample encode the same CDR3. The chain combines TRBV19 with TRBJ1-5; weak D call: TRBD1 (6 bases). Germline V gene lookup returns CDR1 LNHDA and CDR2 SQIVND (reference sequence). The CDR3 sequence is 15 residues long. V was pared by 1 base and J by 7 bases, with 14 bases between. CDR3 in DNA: TGTGCCAGTAGTATAGTGGGAGGGGGATCGCAGCCCCAGCATTTT. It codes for CASSIVGGGSQPQHF.

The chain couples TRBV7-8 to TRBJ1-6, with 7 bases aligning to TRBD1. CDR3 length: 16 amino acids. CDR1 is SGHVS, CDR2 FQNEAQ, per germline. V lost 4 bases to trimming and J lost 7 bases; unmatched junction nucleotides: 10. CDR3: CASSSGQWVGNSPLHF. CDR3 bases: TGTGCCAGCAGCTCGGGACAGTGGGTAGGAAATTCACCCCTCCACTTT.

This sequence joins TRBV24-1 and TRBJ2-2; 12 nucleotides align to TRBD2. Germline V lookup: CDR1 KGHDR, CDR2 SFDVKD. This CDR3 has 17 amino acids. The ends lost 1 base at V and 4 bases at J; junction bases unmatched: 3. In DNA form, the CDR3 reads TGTGCCACCAGTGATTTTCTAGCGGGAGGGCTCACCGGGGAGCTGTTTTTT. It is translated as CATSDFLAGGLTGELFF.

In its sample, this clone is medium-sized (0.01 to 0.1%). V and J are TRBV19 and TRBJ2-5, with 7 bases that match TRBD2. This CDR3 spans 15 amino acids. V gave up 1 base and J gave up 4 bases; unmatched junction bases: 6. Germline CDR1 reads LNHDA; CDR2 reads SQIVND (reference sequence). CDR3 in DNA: TGTGCCAGTAGTATAGGCGGGGGAGGCAGAGAGACCCAGTACTTC. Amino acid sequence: CASSIGGGGRETQYF. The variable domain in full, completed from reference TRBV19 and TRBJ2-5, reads DGGITQSPKYLFRKEGQNVTLSCEQNLNHDAMYWYRQDPGQGLRLIYYSQIVNDFQKGDIAEGYSVSREKKESFPLTVTSAQKNPTAFYLCASSIGGGGRETQYFGPGTRLLVL.

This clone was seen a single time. The CDR3 loop is CASRNRDSLYEQYF. The CDR3 DNA follows: TGTGCCAGCAGAAACCGGGACAGTCTCTACGAGCAGTACTTC. V and J are TRBV28 and TRBJ2-7; TRBD1 agrees at 7 bases. The V and J ends lost 6 bases and 3 bases, in that order; junction bases with no gene match: 8. The CDR3 has 14 amino acids. Germline loops: CDR1 MDHEN, CDR2 SYDVKM. The variable domain in full, with the rest retrieved from reference TRBV28 and TRBJ2-7, is DVKVTQSSRYLVKRTGEKVFLECVQDMDHENMFWYRQDPGLGLRLIYFSYDVKMKEKGDIPEGYSVSREKKERFSLILESASTNQTSMYLCASRNRDSLYEQYFGPGTRLTVT.

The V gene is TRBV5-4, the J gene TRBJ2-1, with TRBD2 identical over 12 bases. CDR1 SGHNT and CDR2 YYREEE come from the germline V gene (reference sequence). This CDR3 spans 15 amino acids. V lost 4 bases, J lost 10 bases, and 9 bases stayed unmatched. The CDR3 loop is CASSPRTSGAFEQFF. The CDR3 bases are TGTGCCAGCAGCCCCAGGACTAGCGGGGCGTTCGAGCAGTTCTTC.

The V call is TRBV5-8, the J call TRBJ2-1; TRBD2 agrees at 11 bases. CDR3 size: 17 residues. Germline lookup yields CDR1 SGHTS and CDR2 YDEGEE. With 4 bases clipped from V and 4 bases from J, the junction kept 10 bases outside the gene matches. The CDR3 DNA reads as TGTGCCAGCAGCCTTATTGTGCTAGCGGGAGGTTACAATGAGCAGTTCTTC. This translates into CASSLIVLAGGYNEQFF.